This TCR beta chain emerged from a study of T cell changes during pregnancy in multiple sclerosis. V shed 5 bases and J shed 4 bases, with 20 bases lying between them. CDR3 length equals 16 residues. Per the germline V gene, CDR1 is WNHNN and CDR2 is SYGVQD (reference sequence). TCRdb keeps only in-frame clones here, not all; method: immunoSEQ multiplex PCR. This table holds fewer than 40,000 clones, about 92% found once. The sequencing used CD8+ T cells from peripheral blood mononuclear cells, collected in the first trimester of pregnancy. This clonotype was sampled from a female donor with multiple sclerosis, enrolled in a pregnancy study. The V and J genes are TRBV10-1 and TRBJ1-1; D possibly corresponds to TRBD1 (6 bases). Here the CDR3 DNA reads TGCGCCAGCAGTAGGACAGCCGGCCCACAAACCACTGAAGCTTTCTTT. This encodes CASSRTAGPQTTEAFF.